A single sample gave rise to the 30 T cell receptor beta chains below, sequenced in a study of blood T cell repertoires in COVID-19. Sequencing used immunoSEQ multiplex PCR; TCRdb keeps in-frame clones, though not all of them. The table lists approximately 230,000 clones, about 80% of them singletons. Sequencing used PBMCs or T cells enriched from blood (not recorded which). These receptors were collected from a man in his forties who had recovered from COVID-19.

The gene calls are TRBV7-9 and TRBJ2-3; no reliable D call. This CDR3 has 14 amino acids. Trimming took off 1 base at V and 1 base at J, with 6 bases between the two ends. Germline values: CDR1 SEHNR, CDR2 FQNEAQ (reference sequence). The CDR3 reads CASSLELGTDTQYF. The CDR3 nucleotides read TGTGCCAGCAGCTTAGAGCTCGGCACAGATACGCAGTATTTT.

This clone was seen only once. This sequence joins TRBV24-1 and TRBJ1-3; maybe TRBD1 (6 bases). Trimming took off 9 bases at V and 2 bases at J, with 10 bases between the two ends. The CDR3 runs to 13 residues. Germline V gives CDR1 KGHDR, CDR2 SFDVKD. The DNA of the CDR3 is TGTGCCACCTCAGGGGCGGCTGGAAACACCATATATTTT. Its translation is CATSGAAGNTIYF.

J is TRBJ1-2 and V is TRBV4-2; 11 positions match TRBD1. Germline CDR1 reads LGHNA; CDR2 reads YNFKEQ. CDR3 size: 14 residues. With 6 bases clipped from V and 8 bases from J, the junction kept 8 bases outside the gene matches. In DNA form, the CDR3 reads TGTGCCAGCAGGACGCTCGGACAGGGGGCGGGCTACACCTTC. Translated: CASRTLGQGAGYTF.

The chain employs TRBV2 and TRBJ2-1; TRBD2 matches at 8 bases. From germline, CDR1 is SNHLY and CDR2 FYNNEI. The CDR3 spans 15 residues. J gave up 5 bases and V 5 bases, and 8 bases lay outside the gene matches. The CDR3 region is CASSPTSGINNEQFF. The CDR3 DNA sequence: TGTGCCAGCAGTCCAACTAGCGGCATAAACAATGAGCAGTTCTTC.

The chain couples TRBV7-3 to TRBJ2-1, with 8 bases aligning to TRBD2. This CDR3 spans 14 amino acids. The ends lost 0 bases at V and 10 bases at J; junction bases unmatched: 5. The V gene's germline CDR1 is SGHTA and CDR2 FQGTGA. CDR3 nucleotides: TGTGCCAGCAGCTTAACTTCGGGGGGGACCGAGCAGTTCTTC. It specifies CASSLTSGGTEQFF.

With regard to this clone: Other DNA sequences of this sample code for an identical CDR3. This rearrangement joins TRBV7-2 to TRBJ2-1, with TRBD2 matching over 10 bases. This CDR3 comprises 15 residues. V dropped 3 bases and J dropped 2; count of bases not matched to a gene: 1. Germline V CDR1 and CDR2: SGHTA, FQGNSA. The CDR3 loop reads CASSLSGGAYNEQFF. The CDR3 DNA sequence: TGTGCCAGCAGCTTGAGCGGGGGGGCCTACAATGAGCAGTTCTTC.

As DNA, the CDR3 is TGTGCCAGCAGCCAGGGCGGAGCTAGCGGGGGGTCGGGGACCCAGTACTTC. Protein: CASSQGGASGGSGTQYF. The chain combines TRBV7-3 with TRBJ2-5; TRBD2 matches 11 bases. Trimming removed 5 bases from V and 7 bases from J; junction bases left unmatched: 15. Germline-derived CDR1 and CDR2 are SGHTA and FQGTGA. The CDR3 spans 17 residues.

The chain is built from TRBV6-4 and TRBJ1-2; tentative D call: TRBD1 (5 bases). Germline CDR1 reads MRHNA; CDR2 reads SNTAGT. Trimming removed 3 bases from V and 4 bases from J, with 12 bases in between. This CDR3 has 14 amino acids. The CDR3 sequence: CASSESGQGYGYTF. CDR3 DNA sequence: TGTGCCAGCAGTGAATCCGGCCAGGGCTATGGCTACACCTTC.

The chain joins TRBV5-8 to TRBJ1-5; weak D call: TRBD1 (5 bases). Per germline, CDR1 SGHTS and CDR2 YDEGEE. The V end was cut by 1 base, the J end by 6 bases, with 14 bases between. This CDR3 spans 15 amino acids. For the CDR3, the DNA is TGTGCCAGCAGCTTGTACTCAGGGTCCCCTCAGCCCCAGCATTTT. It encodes CASSLYSGSPQPQHF.

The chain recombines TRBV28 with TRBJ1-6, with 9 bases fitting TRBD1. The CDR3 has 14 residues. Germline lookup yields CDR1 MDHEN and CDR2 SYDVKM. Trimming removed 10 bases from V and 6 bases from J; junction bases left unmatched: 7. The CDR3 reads CATSRTGVNSPLHF. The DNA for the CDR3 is TGTGCCACCTCGAGGACAGGGGTTAATTCACCCCTCCACTTT.

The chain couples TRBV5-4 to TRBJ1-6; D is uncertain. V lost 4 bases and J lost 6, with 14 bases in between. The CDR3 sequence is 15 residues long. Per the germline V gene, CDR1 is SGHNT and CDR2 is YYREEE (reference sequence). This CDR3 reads CASSVTTFSNSPLHF. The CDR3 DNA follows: TGTGCCAGCAGCGTGACAACCTTTAGTAATTCACCCCTCCACTTT.

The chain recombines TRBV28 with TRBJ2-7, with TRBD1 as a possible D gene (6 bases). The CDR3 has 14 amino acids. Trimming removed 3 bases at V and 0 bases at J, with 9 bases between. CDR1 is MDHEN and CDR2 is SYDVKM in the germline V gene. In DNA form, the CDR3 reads TGTGCCAGCAGTTTCACAGGGCCCTCCTACGAGCAGTACTTC. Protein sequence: CASSFTGPSYEQYF.

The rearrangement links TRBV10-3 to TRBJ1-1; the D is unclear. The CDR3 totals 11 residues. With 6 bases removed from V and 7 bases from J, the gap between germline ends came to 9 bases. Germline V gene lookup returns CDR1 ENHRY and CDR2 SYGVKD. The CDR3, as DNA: TGTGCCATCAGGATTGAGGGTGAAGCTTTCTTT. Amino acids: CAIRIEGEAFF.

This CDR3 reads CASSWVLGGRSYNEQFF. CDR3 DNA sequence: TGCGCCAGCAGCTGGGTACTGGGCGGGAGGTCCTACAATGAGCAGTTCTTC. The chain is built from TRBV5-1 and TRBJ2-1; 8 bases are a match to TRBD2. The CDR3 consists of 17 residues. The trim removed 3 bases at V and 1 base at J, leaving 9 bases unmatched. Germline CDR1 SGHRS, CDR2 YFSETQ.

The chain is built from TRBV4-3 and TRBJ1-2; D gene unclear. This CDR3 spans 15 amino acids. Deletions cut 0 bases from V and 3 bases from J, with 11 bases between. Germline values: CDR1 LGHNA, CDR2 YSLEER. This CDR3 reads CASSQDSNSHYGYTF. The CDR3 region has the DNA TGCGCCAGCAGCCAAGATTCGAACAGCCACTATGGCTACACCTTC.

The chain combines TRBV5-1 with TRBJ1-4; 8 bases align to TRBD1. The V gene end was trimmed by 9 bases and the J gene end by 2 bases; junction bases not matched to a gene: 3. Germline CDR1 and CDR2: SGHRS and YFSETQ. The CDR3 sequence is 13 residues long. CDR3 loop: CATRQGTNEKLFF. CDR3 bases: TGCGCCACCCGACAGGGGACTAATGAAAAACTGTTTTTT.

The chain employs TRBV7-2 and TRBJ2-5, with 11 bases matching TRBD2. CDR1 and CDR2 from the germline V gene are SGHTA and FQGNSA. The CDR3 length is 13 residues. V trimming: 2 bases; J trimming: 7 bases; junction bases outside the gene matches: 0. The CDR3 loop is CASSLTSGGTQYF. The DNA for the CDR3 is TGTGCCAGCAGCTTAACTAGCGGGGGGACCCAGTACTTC.

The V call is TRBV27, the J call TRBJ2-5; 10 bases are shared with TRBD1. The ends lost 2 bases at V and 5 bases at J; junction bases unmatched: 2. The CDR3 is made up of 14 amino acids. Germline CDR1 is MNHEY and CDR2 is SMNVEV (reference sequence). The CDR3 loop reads CASSLGQGGETQYF. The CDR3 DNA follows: TGTGCCAGCAGTTTAGGACAGGGGGGGGAGACCCAGTACTTC.

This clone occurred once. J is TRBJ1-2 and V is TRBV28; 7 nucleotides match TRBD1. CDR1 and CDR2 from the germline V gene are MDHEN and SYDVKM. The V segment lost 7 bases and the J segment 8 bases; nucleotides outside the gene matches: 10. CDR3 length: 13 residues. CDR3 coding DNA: TGTGCCAGCAATAAAGGGGTAGGGGGCGGCTACACCTTC. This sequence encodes CASNKGVGGGYTF.

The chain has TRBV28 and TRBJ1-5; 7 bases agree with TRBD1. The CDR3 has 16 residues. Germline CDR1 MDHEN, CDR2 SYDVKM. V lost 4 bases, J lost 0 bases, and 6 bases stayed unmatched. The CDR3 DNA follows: TGTGCCAGCAGTTCCGGACAGGTGTATAGCAATCAGCCCCAGCATTTT. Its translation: CASSSGQVYSNQPQHF.

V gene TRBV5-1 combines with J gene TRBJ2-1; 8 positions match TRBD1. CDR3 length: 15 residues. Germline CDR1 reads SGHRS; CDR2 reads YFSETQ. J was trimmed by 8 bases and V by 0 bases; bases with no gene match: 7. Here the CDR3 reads CASSLEQGGWDEQFF. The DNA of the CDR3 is TGCGCCAGCAGCTTGGAACAGGGGGGTTGGGATGAGCAGTTCTTC.

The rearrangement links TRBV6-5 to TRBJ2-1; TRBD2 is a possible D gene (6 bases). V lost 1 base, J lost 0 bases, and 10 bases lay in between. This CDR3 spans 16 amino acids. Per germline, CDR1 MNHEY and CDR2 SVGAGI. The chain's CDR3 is CASSYFPGVSYNEQFF. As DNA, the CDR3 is TGTGCCAGCAGTTACTTTCCGGGGGTCTCCTACAATGAGCAGTTCTTC.

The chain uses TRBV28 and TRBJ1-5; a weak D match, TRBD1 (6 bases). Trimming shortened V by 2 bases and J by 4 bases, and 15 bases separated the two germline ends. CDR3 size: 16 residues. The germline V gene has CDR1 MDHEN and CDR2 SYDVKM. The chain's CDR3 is CASSLTKGVRNQPQHF. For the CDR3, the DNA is TGTGCCAGCAGTTTAACGAAGGGGGTTCGAAATCAGCCCCAGCATTTT. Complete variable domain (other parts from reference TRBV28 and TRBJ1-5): DVKVTQSSRYLVKRTGEKVFLECVQDMDHENMFWYRQDPGLGLRLIYFSYDVKMKEKGDIPEGYSVSREKKERFSLILESASTNQTSMYLCASSLTKGVRNQPQHFGDGTRLSIL.

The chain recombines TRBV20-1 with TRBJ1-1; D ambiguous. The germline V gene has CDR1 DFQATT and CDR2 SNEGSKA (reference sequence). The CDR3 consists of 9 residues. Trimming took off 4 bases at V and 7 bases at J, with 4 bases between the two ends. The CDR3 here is CSATGEAFF. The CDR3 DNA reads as TGCAGTGCTACGGGTGAAGCTTTCTTT.

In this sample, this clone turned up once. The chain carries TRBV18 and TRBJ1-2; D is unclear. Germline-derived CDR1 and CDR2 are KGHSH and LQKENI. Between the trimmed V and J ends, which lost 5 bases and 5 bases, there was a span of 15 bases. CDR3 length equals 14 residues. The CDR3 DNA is TGTGCCAGCTCATCACAGAAGTTGAGTTATGGCTACACCTTC. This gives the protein CASSSQKLSYGYTF.

CDR3 residues: CASTKGADTQYF. The CDR3, as DNA: TGTGCCAGCACGAAAGGGGCAGATACGCAGTATTTT. J is TRBJ2-3 and V is TRBV7-3, with D maybe TRBD1 (5 bases). The CDR3 has 12 residues. Looked up from germline, CDR1 is SGHTA and CDR2 is FQGTGA. V lost 7 bases, J lost 4 bases, and 9 bases lay in between.

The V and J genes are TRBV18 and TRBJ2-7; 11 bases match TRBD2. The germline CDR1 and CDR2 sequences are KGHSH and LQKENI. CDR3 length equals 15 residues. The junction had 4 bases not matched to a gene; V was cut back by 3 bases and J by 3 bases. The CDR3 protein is CASSPGTSGFYEQYF. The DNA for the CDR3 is TGTGCCAGCTCACCCGGGACTAGCGGCTTCTACGAGCAGTACTTC.

The CDR3 DNA follows: TGCAGCGTTGGGTCCGCGGAGGGAGCCGAGCAGTACTTC. Its translation is CSVGSAEGAEQYF. The chain combines TRBV29-1 with TRBJ2-7; tentative D call: TRBD2 (6 bases). V was shortened by 4 bases and J by 6 bases, with 16 bases between the two germline ends. CDR1 and CDR2 from the germline V gene are SQVTM and ANQGSEA. The CDR3 consists of 13 residues.

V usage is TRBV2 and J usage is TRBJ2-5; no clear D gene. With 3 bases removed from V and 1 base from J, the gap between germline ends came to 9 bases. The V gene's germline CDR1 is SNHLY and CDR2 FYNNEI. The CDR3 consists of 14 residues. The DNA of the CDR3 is TGTGCCAGCAGTGATCTAGGCCTCCAAGAGACCCAGTACTTC. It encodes CASSDLGLQETQYF.

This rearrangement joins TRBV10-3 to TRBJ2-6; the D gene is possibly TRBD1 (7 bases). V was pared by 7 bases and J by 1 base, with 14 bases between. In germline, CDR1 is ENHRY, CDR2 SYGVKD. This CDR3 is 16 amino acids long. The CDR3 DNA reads TGTGCCATCAACCCCTCAGGGGGGTCTGGGGCCAACGTCCTGACTTTC. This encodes CAINPSGGSGANVLTF.